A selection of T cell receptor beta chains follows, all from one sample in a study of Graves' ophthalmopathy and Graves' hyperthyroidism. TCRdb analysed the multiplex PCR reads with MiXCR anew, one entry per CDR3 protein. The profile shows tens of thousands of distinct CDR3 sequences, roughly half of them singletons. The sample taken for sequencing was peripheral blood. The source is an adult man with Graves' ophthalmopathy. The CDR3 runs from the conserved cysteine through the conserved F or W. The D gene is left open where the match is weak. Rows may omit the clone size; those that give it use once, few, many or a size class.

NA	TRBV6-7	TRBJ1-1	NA	TGTGCCAGCAGCCTCCTGCGGGGAGACACTGAAGCTTTCTTT	CASSLLRGDTEAFF
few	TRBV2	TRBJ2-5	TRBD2	TGTGCCAGCAGTGAACAGCGGGGGCTAAATCAAGAGACCCAGTACTTC	CASSEQRGLNQETQYF
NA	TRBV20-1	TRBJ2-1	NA	TGCAGTGCGGCGGGAAGCGGACGTGAGCAGTTCTTC	CSAAGSGREQFF
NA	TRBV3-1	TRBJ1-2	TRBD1	TGTGCCAGCAGCTTCGGACAGGGGGGATATAACTATGGCTACACCTTC	CASSFGQGGYNYGYTF
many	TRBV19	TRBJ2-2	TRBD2	TGTGCCAGTACCCTCCTAGCGGGGGGGGACCTAGGCGGGGAGCTGTTTTTT	CASTLLAGGDLGGELFF
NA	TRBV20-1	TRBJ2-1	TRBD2	TGCAGTGCCAATGATATAGCGGGAGGGGGGGAGCAGTTCTTC	CSANDIAGGGEQFF
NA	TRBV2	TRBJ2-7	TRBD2	TGTGCCAGTCGGACTAGCGGGAGGAGTTTCGTGCAGTACTTC	CASRTSGRSFVQYF
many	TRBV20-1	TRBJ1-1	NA	TGCAGTGCTAGAGTTCCGGGAGGGACGAACACTGAAGCTTTCTTT	CSARVPGGTNTEAFF
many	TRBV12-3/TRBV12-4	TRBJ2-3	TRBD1	TGTGCCAGCAGTTCCAACAGGGGTGCGGATACGCAGTATTTT	CASSSNRGADTQYF
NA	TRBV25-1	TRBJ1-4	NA	TGTGCCAGCAGTGAAAGGACGGTTAATGAAAAACTGTTTTTT	CASSERTVNEKLFF
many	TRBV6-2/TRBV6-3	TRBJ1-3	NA	TGTGCCAGCAGTTACGGCAGTCCTGGAAACACCATATATTTT	CASSYGSPGNTIYF
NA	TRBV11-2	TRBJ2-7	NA	TGTGCCGGCAGCCCGATGGTCAGGTCGAACGAGCAGTACTTC	CAGSPMVRSNEQYF
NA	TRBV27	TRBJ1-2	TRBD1	TGTGCCAGCAGTCCTAGACAGGGCGGGGGTTACCTCGATGGCTACACCTTC	CASSPRQGGGYLDGYTF
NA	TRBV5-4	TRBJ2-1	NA	TGTGCCAGCAGCTTCGGAGATACGCAGTTCTTC	CASSFGDTQFF
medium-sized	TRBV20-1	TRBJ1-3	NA	TGCAGTGCTAGTTCTCTAGGGGCTGGAAACACCATATATTTT	CSASSLGAGNTIYF
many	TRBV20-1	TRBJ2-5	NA	TGCAGTGCTAGAGAAGGAACAGGGTGGCAAGAGACCCAGTACTTC	CSAREGTGWQETQYF
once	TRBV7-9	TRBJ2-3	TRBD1	TGTGCCAGCACTTCCGGGACCCAGGGGGATGAGCAGTATTTT	CASTSGTQGDEQYF
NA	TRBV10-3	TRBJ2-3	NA	TGTGCCATCAGTGACCGGATGGATAGGGGGGATACGCAGTATTTT	CAISDRMDRGDTQYF
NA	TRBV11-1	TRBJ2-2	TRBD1	TGTGCCAGCAGCTGGGGACAGGAGAGCACCGGGGAGCTGTTTTTT	CASSWGQESTGELFF
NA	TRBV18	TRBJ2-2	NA	TGTGCCAGCTCACCGACACAGTCCGCGAACACCGGGGAGCTGTTTTTT	CASSPTQSANTGELFF
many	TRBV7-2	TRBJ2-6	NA	TGTGCCAGCAGCTTGGTTGCAGGGAGATTAGGTGGGGCCAACGTCCTGACTTTC	CASSLVAGRLGGANVLTF
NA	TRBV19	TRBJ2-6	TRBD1	TGTGCCAGTCGCCCCGGGACAGGGGGGGCCAACGTCCTGACTTTC	CASRPGTGGANVLTF
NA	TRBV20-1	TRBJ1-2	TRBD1	TGCAGTGCTAGCCGGGACAGTCATGGCTACACCTTC	CSASRDSHGYTF
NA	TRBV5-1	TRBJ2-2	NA	TGCGCCAGCTGCTTGAGTGCAGGGGCGCGGACCGGGGAGCTGTTTTTT	CASCLSAGARTGELFF
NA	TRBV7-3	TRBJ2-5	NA	TGTGCCAGCAGCTTAAAGGGGACCCAGTACTTC	CASSLKGTQYF
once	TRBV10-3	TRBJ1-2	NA	TGTGCCATGAGCCCAGGGGCGGGAACCTATGGCTACACCTTC	CAMSPGAGTYGYTF
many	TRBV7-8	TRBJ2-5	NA	TGTGCCAGCAGCTTATTGATCAGGGAAGAGACCCAGTACTTC	CASSLLIREETQYF
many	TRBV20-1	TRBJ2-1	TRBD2	TGCAGTGCTAGACTAGCGGGTACCTACAATGAGCAGTTCTTC	CSARLAGTYNEQFF
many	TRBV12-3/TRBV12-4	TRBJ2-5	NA	TGTGCCAGCAGTTTGCTGGGCAGGGGTTCGGAGACCCAGTACTTC	CASSLLGRGSETQYF
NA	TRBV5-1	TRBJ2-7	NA	TGCGCCAGCAGCCCGGGCGGGGACGGGGCCGACGAGCAGTACTTC	CASSPGGDGADEQYF
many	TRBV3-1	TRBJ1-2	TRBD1	TGTGCCAGCAGCGCACAGGGGTTCCCCTATGGCTACACCTTC	CASSAQGFPYGYTF
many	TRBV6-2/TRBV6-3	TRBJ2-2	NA	TGTGCCAGCACCGGGACTTTAAACACCGGGGAGCTGTTTTTT	CASTGTLNTGELFF
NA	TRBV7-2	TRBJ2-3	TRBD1	TGTGCCAGCAGCCTGGACAGGGGGCTGGATGAGCAGTATTTT	CASSLDRGLDEQYF
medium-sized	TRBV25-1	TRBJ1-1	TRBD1	TGTGCCAGCAGTGAATCCGCGACAGGGGACACTGAAGCTTTCTTT	CASSESATGDTEAFF
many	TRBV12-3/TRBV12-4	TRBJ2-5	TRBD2	TGTGCCAGCAGCCCCGGGCGGCTAGCGGGAGGGGGGGAGACCCAGTACTTC	CASSPGRLAGGGETQYF
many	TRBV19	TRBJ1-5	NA	TGTGCCAGTAGTAGTCCCAGGGGCGGTAGCAATCAGCCCCAGCATTTT	CASSSPRGGSNQPQHF
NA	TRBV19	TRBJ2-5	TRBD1	TGTGCCAGTAGAACCGACAGGGAAAGCGAGACCCAGTACTTC	CASRTDRESETQYF
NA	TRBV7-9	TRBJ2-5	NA	TGTGCCAGCAGCCCTCGTGGGGGAGGGACCCAGTACTTC	CASSPRGGGTQYF
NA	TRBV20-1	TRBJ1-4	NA	TGCAGTGCTAGAACTCTAGGGACGGGTAATGAAAAACTGTTTTTT	CSARTLGTGNEKLFF
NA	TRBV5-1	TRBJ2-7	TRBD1	TGCGCCAGCAGCAGGGACAGGGGGACCTACGAGCAGTACTTC	CASSRDRGTYEQYF
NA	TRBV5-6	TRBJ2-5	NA	TGTGCCAGCAGGCCCGGGACTTTCGTTGAGACCCAGTACTTC	CASRPGTFVETQYF
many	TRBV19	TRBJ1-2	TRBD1	TGTGCCAGTAGTATACCGGACAGGTTATATGGCTACACCTTC	CASSIPDRLYGYTF
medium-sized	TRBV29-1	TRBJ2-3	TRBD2	TGCAGCGTTGGGACTAGCGGCATCGATACGCAGTATTTT	CSVGTSGIDTQYF
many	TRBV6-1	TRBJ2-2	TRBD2	TGTGCCAGCAGTGAAGCTAGCGGGGGCACCGGGGAGCTGTTTTTT	CASSEASGGTGELFF
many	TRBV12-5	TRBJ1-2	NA	TGTGCTAGTGGTTTGCCACCAAAAGGGCCCCGTGGATATGGCTACACCTTC	CASGLPPKGPRGYGYTF
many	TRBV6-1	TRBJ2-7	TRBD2	TGTGCCAGCAGTGAGGGACTAGCGTCCTACGAGCAGTACTTC	CASSEGLASYEQYF
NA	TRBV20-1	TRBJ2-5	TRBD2	TGCAGTGTTTTACTAGCGGGGAGACAAGAGACCCGGTACTTC	CSVLLAGRQETRYF